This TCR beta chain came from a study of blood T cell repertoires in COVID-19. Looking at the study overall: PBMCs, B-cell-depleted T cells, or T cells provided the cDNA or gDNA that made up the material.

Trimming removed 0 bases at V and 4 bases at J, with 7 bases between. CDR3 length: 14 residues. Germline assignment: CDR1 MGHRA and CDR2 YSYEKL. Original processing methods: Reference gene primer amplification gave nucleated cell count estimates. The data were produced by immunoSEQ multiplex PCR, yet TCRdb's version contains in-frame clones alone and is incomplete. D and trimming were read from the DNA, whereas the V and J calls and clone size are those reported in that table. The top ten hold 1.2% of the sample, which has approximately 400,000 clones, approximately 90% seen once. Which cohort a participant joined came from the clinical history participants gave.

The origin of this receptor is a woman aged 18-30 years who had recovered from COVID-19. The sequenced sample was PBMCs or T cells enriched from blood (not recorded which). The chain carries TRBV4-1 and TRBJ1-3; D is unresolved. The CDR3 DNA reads TGCGCCAGCAGCCAAGAACAAGAAGGAAACACCATATATTTT. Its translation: CASSQEQEGNTIYF.